Here is one TCR beta chain with its context. Its antigen is as yet unknown. The authors made the TRB cDNA libraries by 5' RACE using UMI labels. TCRdb derives one entry per CDR3 protein from the 5' RACE reads, leaving out DNA. This sample's table has about 40,000 distinct CDR3 sequences. These data are taken from a study of CXCR3-negative and CXCR3-positive naive CD8 T cells. Whole-study findings and limits: Naive CXCR3-positive and CXCR3-negative cells shared similar TRBV-TRBJ usage, unlike memory cells.

This CDR3 is built from 13 residues. CDR1 is SQVTM and CDR2 is ANQGSEA in the germline V gene. The clonotype originates from a human donor in good health. Some clones in this sample may be carry-over from other donors' samples. The rearrangement links TRBV29-1 to TRBJ1-1; the TRBD1 assignment by TCRdb is unverifiable without DNA. The specimen sequenced was memory CD8+ T cells from blood. CDR3 loop: CSVAGTENTEAFF.